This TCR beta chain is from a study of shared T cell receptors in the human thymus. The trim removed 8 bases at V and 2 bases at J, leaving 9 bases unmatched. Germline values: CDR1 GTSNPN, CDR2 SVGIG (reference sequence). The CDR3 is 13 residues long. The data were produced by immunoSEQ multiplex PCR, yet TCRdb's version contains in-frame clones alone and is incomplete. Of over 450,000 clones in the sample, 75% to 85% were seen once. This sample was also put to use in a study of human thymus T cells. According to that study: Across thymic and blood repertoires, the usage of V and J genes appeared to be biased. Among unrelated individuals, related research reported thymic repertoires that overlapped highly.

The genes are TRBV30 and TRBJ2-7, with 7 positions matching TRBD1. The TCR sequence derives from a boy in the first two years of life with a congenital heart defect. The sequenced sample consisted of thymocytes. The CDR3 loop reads CATDRDRTYEQYF. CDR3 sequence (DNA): TGTGCCACAGACAGGGATCGGACCTACGAGCAGTACTTC. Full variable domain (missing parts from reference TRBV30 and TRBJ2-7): SQTIHQWPATLVQPVGSPLSLECTVEGTSNPNLYWYRQAAGRGLQLLFYSVGIGQISSEVPQNLSASRPQDRQFILSSKKLLLSDSGFYLCATDRDRTYEQYFGPGTRLTVT.